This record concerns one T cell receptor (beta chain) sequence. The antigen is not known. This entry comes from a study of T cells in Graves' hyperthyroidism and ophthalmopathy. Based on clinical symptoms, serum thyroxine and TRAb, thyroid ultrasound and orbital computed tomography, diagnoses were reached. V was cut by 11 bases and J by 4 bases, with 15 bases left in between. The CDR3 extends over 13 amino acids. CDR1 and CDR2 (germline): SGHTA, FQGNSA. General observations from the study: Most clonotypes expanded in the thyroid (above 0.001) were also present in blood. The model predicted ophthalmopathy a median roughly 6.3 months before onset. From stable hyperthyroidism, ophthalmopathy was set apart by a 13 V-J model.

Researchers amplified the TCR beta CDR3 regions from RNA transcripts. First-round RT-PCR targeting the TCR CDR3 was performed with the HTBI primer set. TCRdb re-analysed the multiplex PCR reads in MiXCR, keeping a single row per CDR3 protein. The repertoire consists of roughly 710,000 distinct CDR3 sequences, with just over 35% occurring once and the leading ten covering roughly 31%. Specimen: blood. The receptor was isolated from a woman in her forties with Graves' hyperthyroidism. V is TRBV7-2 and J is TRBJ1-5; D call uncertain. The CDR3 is CAWSVRDNQPQHF. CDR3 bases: TGTGCCTGGAGTGTAAGGGATAATCAGCCCCAGCATTTT.